The 23 T cell receptor beta chains listed next were all sequenced from one sample in a study of T cells in Graves' hyperthyroidism and ophthalmopathy. The CDR3 regions of TCR beta were amplified from RNA transcripts. First-round RT-PCR targeting the TCR CDR3 was performed with the HTBI primer set. TCRdb passed the multiplex PCR reads through MiXCR, listing each CDR3 protein once. Here the sample spans around 480,000 distinct CDR3 sequences, around 14% being singletons. The sample consisted of blood. The receptors were gathered from a woman in her late teens or twenties with Graves' hyperthyroidism.

The table lists this clonotype with many counts. V gene TRBV12-3 or TRBV12-4 combines with J gene TRBJ2-1, with 7 bases aligning to TRBD2. The CDR3 length is 15 residues. J was trimmed by 3 bases and V by 3 bases; bases with no gene match: 5. CDR3 residues: CASSLSGTNYNEQFF. For the CDR3, the DNA is TGTGCCAGCAGTTTGTCCGGGACTAACTACAATGAGCAGTTCTTC.

A few counts support this clonotype. In DNA form, the CDR3 reads TGTGCCAGCAGCTTCAATACAGGGGGGGCTGAAAAACTGTTTTTT. Its translation: CASSFNTGGAEKLFF. V is TRBV13 and J is TRBJ1-4; 8 bases fit TRBD1. Germline V lookup: CDR1 PRHDT, CDR2 FYEKMQ (reference sequence). V dropped 3 bases and J dropped 7; count of bases not matched to a gene: 7. The CDR3 covers 15 residues. Combining the CDR3 with reference TRBV13 and TRBJ1-4 gives the whole variable domain AAGVIQSPRHLIKEKRETATLKCYPIPRHDTVYWYQQGPGQDPQFLISFYEKMQSDKGSIPDRFSAQQFSDYHSELNMSSLELGDSALYFCASSFNTGGAEKLFFGSGTQLSVL.

This clonotype is medium-sized by share. The rearrangement links TRBV2 to TRBJ2-5; 11 bases agree with TRBD1. This CDR3 contains 15 residues. J lost 5 bases, V lost 2 bases, and 4 bases had no gene match. Germline V gene data show CDR1 as SNHLY and CDR2 as FYNNEI. Here the CDR3 reads CASSERTGGGETQYF. As DNA, the CDR3 is TGTGCCAGCAGTGAACGGACAGGGGGCGGTGAGACCCAGTACTTC. Full variable domain (outside the CDR3, taken from reference TRBV2 and TRBJ2-5): EPEVTQTPSHQVTQMGQEVILRCVPISNHLYFYWYRQILGQKVEFLVSFYNNEISEKSEIFDDQFSVERPDGSNFTLKIRSTKLEDSAMYFCASSERTGGGETQYFGPGTRLLVL.

In this sample, this clonotype turned up many times. The chain recombines TRBV12-3 or TRBV12-4 with TRBJ1-4, with D unclear. V lost 0 bases and J lost 6, with 11 bases in between. This CDR3 spans 15 amino acids. DNA for the CDR3: TGTGCCAGCAGTTTAGCAGGGTCCGTCGATGAAAAACTGTTTTTT. Its translation is CASSLAGSVDEKLFF.

About this clonotype: Since no conserved phenylalanine or tryptophan closes the CDR3, a read error is the likely cause. The chain joins TRBV19 to TRBJ1-1, with no clear D. Germline values: CDR1 LNHDA, CDR2 SQIVND (reference sequence). The CDR3 totals 15 residues. Trimming took 1 base from V and 2 from J, leaving 11 bases between them. The CDR3, as DNA: TGTGCCAGTAGTATAGGGACGGGAGGAAACACTGAAGCTTTCTCT. Translated, it gives CASSIGTGGNTEAFS.

This clonotype was observed once. This sequence joins TRBV4-1 and TRBJ2-3; TRBD2 agrees at 11 bases. Trimming took 4 bases from V and 3 from J; bases not matched to a gene: 12. The CDR3 sequence is 18 residues long. Germline V gene lookup returns CDR1 MGHRA and CDR2 YSYEKL. The CDR3 DNA sequence: TGCGCCAGCAGCCCCACACTAGCGGGAGTGGTGATAACAGATACGCAGTATTTT. The encoded protein is CASSPTLAGVVITDTQYF.

This clonotype was seen a handful of times. V usage is TRBV12-3 or TRBV12-4 and J usage is TRBJ1-1; a weak D match, TRBD1 (5 bases). V was trimmed by 3 bases and J by 11 bases, leaving 16 bases between them. There are 13 residues in the CDR3. This CDR3 is CASSLTPTGGAFF. For the CDR3, the DNA is TGTGCCAGCAGTTTGACCCCCACAGGAGGGGCTTTCTTT.

This clonotype was seen repeatedly, ten times or more. The chain joins TRBV19 to TRBJ1-4; D might be TRBD1 (5 bases). The V gene's germline CDR1 is LNHDA and CDR2 SQIVND (reference sequence). The ends were cut back, 4 bases at V and 5 bases at J, with 14 bases in the middle. The CDR3 is made up of 15 amino acids. The CDR3 sequence: CASSNLAGRNEKLFF. The CDR3 nucleotides read TGTGCCAGTAGTAACTTGGCAGGGCGCAATGAAAAACTGTTTTTT.

The sample holds many counts of this clonotype. This chain connects TRBV5-1 to TRBJ2-3; D tentatively fits TRBD1 or TRBD2 (5 bases each). V shed 0 bases and J shed 0 bases, with 8 bases lying between them. CDR1 and CDR2 (germline): SGHRS, YFSETQ. The CDR3 covers 15 residues. CDR3 bases: TGCGCCAGCAGCTTGGGGGACCCAAGCACAGATACGCAGTATTTT. Protein sequence: CASSLGDPSTDTQYF.

This chain connects TRBV28 to TRBJ2-7, with 11 bases lining up with TRBD2. The CDR3 has 14 amino acids. The V gene end was trimmed by 1 base and the J gene end by 7 bases; junction bases not matched to a gene: 3. Per germline, CDR1 MDHEN and CDR2 SYDVKM. CDR3 bases: TGTGCCAGCAGTTTATCGGGACTAGCGGAAGAGCAGTACGTC. Translation: CASSLSGLAEEQYV.

This clonotype was observed at least ten times. The chain links TRBV12-3 or TRBV12-4 to TRBJ1-4; 9 bases agree with TRBD1. The CDR3 is made up of 15 amino acids. The V gene end was trimmed by 4 bases and the J gene end by 8 bases; junction bases not matched to a gene: 8. The CDR3 DNA sequence: TGTGCCAGCAGTTCGGGGACAGGGTACCGGGAAAAACTGTTTTTT. This encodes CASSSGTGYREKLFF.

This clonotype was observed at least ten times. CDR3 DNA: TGTGCCAGTTCTACTAGCGGGAGGGGTGAGCAGTTCTTC. Its protein product is CASSTSGRGEQFF. This chain joins TRBV19 and TRBJ2-1; 13 positions agree with TRBD2. CDR1 LNHDA and CDR2 SQIVND come from the germline V gene (reference sequence). The CDR3 contains 13 residues. J was trimmed by 9 bases and V by 8 bases; bases with no gene match: 4.

Many counts were recorded for this clonotype. The rearrangement links TRBV18 to TRBJ2-7, with 12 bases matching TRBD2. V lost 0 bases, J lost 2 bases, and 11 bases stayed unmatched. This CDR3 has 19 amino acids. Germline V CDR1 and CDR2: KGHSH, LQKENI. The CDR3 coding sequence is TGTGCCAGCTCACCACCCTCGAGTACTAGCGGGAGGATCCCCTACGAGCAGTACTTC. It yields the protein CASSPPSSTSGRIPYEQYF.

The chain links TRBV12-3 or TRBV12-4 to TRBJ2-3; 9 nucleotides align to TRBD2. The CDR3 loop spans 15 amino acids. V lost 6 bases and J lost 2; bases outside the gene matches: 6. For the CDR3, the DNA is TGTGCCAGCAGCGAACCGGGACTAGCCACAGATACGCAGTATTTT. Translation gives CASSEPGLATDTQYF.

The chain is built from TRBV6-2 or TRBV6-3 and TRBJ1-3; tentatively, D is TRBD1 (5 bases). Germline CDR1 reads MNHEY; CDR2 reads SVGEGT. This CDR3 has 14 amino acids. Trimming took off 0 bases at V and 8 bases at J, with 11 bases between the two ends. The CDR3 region has the DNA TGTGCCAGCAGTTACTCGACCAGGGTGGACACCATATATTTT. Encoded protein: CASSYSTRVDTIYF.

This clonotype was seen only a few times. V is TRBV19 and J is TRBJ2-7; D is perhaps TRBD2 (5 bases). Trimming removed 3 bases at V and 5 bases at J, with 14 bases between. Germline-derived CDR1 and CDR2 are LNHDA and SQIVND (reference sequence). The CDR3 extends over 14 amino acids. The CDR3 DNA sequence: TGTGCCAGTAGTATGAGAGGGATAACGGACGAGCAGTACTTC. Translating gives CASSMRGITDEQYF.

This clonotype was seen many times. The V call is TRBV6-1, the J call TRBJ2-1; no reliable D call. Germline-derived CDR1 and CDR2 are MNHNS and SASEGT. This CDR3 has 14 residues. The V end lost 3 bases, the J end lost 0 bases, and 6 bases lay between the germline ends. The CDR3 DNA reads TGTGCCAGCAGTGACTTGGCCTCCTACAATGAGCAGTTCTTC. This encodes CASSDLASYNEQFF.

This clonotype has ten or more counts. In DNA form, the CDR3 reads TGCGCCAGCAGCTTGGAAACAAGAACGGGGGGCTCAAGTAGTGGCTACACCTTC. This gives the protein CASSLETRTGGSSSGYTF. The J gene is TRBJ1-2, the V gene TRBV5-1, with D possibly matching TRBD1 (6 bases). This CDR3 has 18 residues. The V gene lost 0 bases and the J gene lost 7 bases, with 25 bases spanning the gap. The germline V gene has CDR1 SGHRS and CDR2 YFSETQ.

This clonotype occurred many times. The rearrangement uses TRBV7-9 and TRBJ2-3; 8 bases align to TRBD1. Germline V lookup: CDR1 SEHNR, CDR2 FQNEAQ (reference sequence). V shed 3 bases, J shed 1 base, and the junction held 3 bases outside the gene matches. The length of the CDR3 is 15 residues. CDR3 region: CASSFRGQGTDTQYF. CDR3 coding DNA: TGTGCCAGCAGCTTCAGGGGGCAGGGCACAGATACGCAGTATTTT.

This clonotype was detected many times. This chain uses TRBV5-1 with TRBJ2-3; D is possibly TRBD2 (5 bases). Trimming shortened V by 4 bases and J by 1 base, and 13 bases separated the two germline ends. CDR3 length: 15 residues. CDR1 and CDR2 (germline): SGHRS, YFSETQ. As DNA, the CDR3 is TGCGCCAGCAGCCCCGGGGATTTTGGCACAGATACGCAGTATTTT. This codes for CASSPGDFGTDTQYF. Full variable domain (outside the CDR3, taken from reference TRBV5-1 and TRBJ2-3): KAGVTQTPRYLIKTRGQQVTLSCSPISGHRSVSWYQQTPGQGLQFLFEYFSETQRNKGNFPGRFSGRQFSNSRSEMNVSTLELGDSALYLCASSPGDFGTDTQYFGPGTRLTVL.

At least ten counts were recorded for this clonotype. The chain recombines TRBV30 with TRBJ1-2, with a possible D match to TRBD1 (6 bases). This CDR3 contains 11 residues. Looked up from germline, CDR1 is GTSNPN and CDR2 is SVGIG (reference sequence). Trimming took 1 base from V and 6 from J, leaving 6 bases between them. CDR3 sequence (DNA): TGTGCCTGGAGTGACAGGGATGGCTACACCTTC. Translation gives CAWSDRDGYTF.

Many counts were recorded for this clonotype. The V and J genes are TRBV10-3 and TRBJ2-7, with D uncertain. The CDR3 runs to 13 residues. The V gene lost 3 bases and the J gene lost 0 bases, with 6 bases spanning the gap. Germline V gene sequence: CDR1 ENHRY, CDR2 SYGVKD. CDR3 residues: CAISDKGSYEQYV. The CDR3 DNA is TGTGCCATCAGTGATAAGGGCTCCTACGAGCAGTACGTC.

In this sample, this clonotype turned up many times. V usage is TRBV19 and J usage is TRBJ2-1; the match to TRBD2 covers 10 bases. J lost 4 bases, V lost 7 bases, and 10 bases had no gene match. The CDR3 sequence is 16 residues long. The germline V gene has CDR1 LNHDA and CDR2 SQIVND (reference sequence). In DNA form, the CDR3 reads TGTGCCAGTACCGTATCCGGGACTAGCGTTTACAATGAGCAGTTCTTC. This encodes CASTVSGTSVYNEQFF. Drawing the rest from reference TRBV19 and TRBJ2-1, the complete variable domain is DGGITQSPKYLFRKEGQNVTLSCEQNLNHDAMYWYRQDPGQGLRLIYYSQIVNDFQKGDIAEGYSVSREKKESFPLTVTSAQKNPTAFYLCASTVSGTSVYNEQFFGPGTRLTVL.